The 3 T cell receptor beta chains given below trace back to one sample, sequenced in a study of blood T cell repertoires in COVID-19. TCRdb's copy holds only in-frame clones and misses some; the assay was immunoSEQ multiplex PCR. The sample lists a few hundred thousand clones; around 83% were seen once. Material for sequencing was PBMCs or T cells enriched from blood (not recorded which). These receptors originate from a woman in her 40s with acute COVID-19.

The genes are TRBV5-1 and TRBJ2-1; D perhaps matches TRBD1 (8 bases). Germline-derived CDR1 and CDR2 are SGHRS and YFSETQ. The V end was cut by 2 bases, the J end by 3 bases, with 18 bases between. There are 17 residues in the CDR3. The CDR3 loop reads CASSFASGTGIYNEQFF. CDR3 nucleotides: TGCGCCAGCAGCTTCGCCAGCGGGACAGGAATCTACAATGAGCAGTTCTTC.

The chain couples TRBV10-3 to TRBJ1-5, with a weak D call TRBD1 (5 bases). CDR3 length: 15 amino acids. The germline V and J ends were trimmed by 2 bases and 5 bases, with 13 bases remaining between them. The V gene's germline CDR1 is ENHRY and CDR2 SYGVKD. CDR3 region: CAISEGQGGDQPQHF. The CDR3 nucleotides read TGTGCCATCAGTGAGGGGCAGGGAGGGGATCAGCCCCAGCATTTT.

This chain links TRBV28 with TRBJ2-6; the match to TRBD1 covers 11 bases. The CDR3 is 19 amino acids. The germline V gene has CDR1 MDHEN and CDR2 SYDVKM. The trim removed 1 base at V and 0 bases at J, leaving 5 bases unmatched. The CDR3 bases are TGTGCCAGCAGTTTATTAGGGACAGGGGGTGTCTCTGGGGCCAACGTCCTGACTTTC. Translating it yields CASSLLGTGGVSGANVLTF.